This T cell receptor (beta chain) was sequenced during a study of regulatory T cells in long-lasting Graves disease. This clonotype was recorded many times. Researchers made TCR beta libraries by using iRepertoire HTBI primers and running Arm-PCR on CDR3 regions. Per the study methods: Identification yielded 62 TRBV and more than 12 TRBJ segments across samples. TCRdb itself ran the multiplex PCR reads through MiXCR, one entry per CDR3 protein. The V and J calls and clone size come from TCRdb's table, not from the authors' own analysis. The data show some 400,000 distinct CDR3 sequences, 15% seen once. Regarding time point: newly diagnosed GD, antithyroid drugs for less than 3 months. Scientists built the TCR library using RNA that was extracted from PBMCs. Patients all came to the study from an endocrinology department in Xi'an, China. Tubes containing EDTA received 7 to 10 milliliters of drawn peripheral blood.

The CDR3 extends over 13 amino acids. From germline, CDR1 is GTSNPN and CDR2 SVGIG (reference sequence). The germline V and J ends were trimmed by 3 bases and 1 base, with 10 bases remaining between them. This same sample was also part of a study on T cells in Graves' hyperthyroidism and ophthalmopathy. That work contributes: A first-round RT-PCR of the TCR CDR3 used the HTBI primer set.

This sequence originates from a woman in her thirties with Graves disease. The chain is built from TRBV30 and TRBJ2-7, with a possible D match to TRBD1 (5 bases). Sequences were derived from peripheral blood mononuclear cells (PBMCs), sampled at new diagnosis, from a patient treated with antithyroid drugs. CDR3 residues: CAWRGRASYEQYF. The CDR3 DNA reads as TGTGCCTGGAGAGGCAGGGCTTCCTACGAGCAGTACTTC.